This T cell receptor (beta chain) emerged from a study of vaccination effects on CD4 cells after COVID-19. The protocol was immunoSEQ multiplex PCR, while the TCRdb copy is restricted to in-frame clones and leaves out a portion. The data contain around 30,000 clones, 73% of them singletons. Worth noting for this clone: Its antigen is currently unknown.

V shed 3 bases and J shed 5 bases, with 16 bases lying between them. The CDR3 extends over 15 amino acids. Germline assignment: CDR1 SNHLY and CDR2 FYNNEI. Expansion with viral peptide pools was applied to antigen-specific CD4+ T cells by the ViraFEST assay prior to sequencing. Culturing for more than 9 days preceded CD4+ T cell isolation. Each participant was administered two doses of either the BNT162b2 or the mRNA-1273 vaccine. Among the vaccine recipients, none had a prior SARS-CoV-2 infection, and nucleocapsid antibodies were negative. It was with about 10 IU/ml IL-2 and around 10 ug/ml peptides that 1.8 million or so PBMC per well were cultured.

The sequencing here drew on CD4+ T cells from PBMCs cultured with HCoV-NL63 spike peptides, taken after COVID-19 vaccination. This TCR was sampled from a human donor who received a COVID-19 vaccine. The V call is TRBV2, the J call TRBJ2-5, with unresolved D. The CDR3 DNA is TGTGCCAGCAGTGACGTACTTCGCGCGGAGGAGACCCAGTACTTC. It encodes CASSDVLRAEETQYF.